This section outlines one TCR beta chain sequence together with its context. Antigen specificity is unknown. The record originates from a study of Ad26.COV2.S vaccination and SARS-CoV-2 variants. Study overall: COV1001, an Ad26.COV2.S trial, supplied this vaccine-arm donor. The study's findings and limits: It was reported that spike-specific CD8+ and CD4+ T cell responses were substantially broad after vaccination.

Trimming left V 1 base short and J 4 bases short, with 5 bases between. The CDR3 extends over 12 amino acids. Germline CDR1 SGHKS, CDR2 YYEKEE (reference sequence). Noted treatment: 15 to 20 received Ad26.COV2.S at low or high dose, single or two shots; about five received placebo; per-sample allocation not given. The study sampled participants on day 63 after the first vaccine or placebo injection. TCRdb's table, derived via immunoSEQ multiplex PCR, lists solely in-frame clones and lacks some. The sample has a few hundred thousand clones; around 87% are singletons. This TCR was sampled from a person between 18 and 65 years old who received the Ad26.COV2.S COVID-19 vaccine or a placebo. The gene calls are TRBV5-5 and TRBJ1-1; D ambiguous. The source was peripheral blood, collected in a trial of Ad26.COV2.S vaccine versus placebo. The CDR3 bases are TGTGCCAGCAGCTTGAGCGGCACTGAAGCTTTCTTT. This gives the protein CASSLSGTEAFF.